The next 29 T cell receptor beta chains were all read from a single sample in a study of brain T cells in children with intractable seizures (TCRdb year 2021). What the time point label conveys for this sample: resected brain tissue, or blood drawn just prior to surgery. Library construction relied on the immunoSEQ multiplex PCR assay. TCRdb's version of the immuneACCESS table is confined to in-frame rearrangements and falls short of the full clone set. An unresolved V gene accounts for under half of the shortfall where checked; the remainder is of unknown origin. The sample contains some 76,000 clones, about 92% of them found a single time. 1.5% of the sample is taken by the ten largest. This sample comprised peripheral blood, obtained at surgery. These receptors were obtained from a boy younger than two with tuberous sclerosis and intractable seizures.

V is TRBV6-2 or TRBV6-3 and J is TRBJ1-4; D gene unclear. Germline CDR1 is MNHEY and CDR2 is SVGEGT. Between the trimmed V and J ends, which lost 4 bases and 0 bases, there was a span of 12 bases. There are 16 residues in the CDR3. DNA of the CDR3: TGTGCCAGCAGTTCCCCATCTTATGCAACTAATGAAAAACTGTTTTTT. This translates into CASSSPSYATNEKLFF.

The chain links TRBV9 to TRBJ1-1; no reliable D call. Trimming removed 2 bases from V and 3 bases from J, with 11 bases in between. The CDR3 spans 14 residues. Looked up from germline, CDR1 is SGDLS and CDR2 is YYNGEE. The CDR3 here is CASSVGALDTEAFF. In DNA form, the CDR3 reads TGTGCCAGCAGCGTGGGCGCCCTTGACACTGAAGCTTTCTTT.

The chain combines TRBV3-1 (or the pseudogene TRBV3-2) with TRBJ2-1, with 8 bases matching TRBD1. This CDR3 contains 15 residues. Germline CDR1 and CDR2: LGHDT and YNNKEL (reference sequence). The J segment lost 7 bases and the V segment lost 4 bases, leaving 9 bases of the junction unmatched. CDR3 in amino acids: CASSPGTGSRNEQFF. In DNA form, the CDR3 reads TGTGCCAGCAGCCCTGGGACAGGCTCTCGGAATGAGCAGTTCTTC.

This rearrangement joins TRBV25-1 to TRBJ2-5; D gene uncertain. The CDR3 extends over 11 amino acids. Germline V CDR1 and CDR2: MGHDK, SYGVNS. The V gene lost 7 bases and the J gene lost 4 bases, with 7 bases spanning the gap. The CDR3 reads CASTVGETQYF. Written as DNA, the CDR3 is TGTGCCAGCACAGTCGGAGAGACCCAGTACTTC.

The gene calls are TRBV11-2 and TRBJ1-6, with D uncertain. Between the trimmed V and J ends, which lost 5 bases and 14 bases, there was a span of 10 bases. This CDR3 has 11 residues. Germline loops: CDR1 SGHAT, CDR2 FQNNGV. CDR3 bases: TGTGCCAGCAGCGTCAGCGGGTCCCTCCACTTT. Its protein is CASSVSGSLHF. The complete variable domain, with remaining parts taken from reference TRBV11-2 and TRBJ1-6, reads EAGVAQSPRYKIIEKRQSVAFWCNPISGHATLYWYQQILGQGPKLLIQFQNNGVVDDSQLPKDRFSAERLKGVDSTLKIQPAKLEDSAVYLCASSVSGSLHFGNGTRLTVT.

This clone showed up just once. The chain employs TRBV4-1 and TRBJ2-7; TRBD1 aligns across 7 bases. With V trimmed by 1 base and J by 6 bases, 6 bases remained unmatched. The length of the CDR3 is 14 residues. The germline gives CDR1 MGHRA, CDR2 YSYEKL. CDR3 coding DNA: TGCGCCAGCAGCCAAGTAGGGGGCCTTGGCGAGCAGTACTTC. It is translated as CASSQVGGLGEQYF.

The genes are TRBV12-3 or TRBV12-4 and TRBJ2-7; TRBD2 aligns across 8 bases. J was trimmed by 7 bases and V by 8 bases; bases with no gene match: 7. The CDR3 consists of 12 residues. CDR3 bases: TGTGCCAGCTACGGGAGGGTGCGAGAGCAGTACTTC. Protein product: CASYGRVREQYF.

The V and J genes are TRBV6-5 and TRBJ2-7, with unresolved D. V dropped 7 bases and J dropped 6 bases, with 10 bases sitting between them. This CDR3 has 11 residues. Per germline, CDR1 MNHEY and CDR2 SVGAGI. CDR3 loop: CASKTTGEQYF. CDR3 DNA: TGTGCCAGCAAGACGACGGGCGAGCAGTACTTC.

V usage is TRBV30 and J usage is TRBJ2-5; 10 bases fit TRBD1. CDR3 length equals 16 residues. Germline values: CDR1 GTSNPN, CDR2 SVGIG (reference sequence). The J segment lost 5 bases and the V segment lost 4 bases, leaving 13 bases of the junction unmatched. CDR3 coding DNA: TGTGCCTGGAACCCTTGGGACAGGGGTAGGTGGGAGACCCAGTACTTC. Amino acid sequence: CAWNPWDRGRWETQYF.

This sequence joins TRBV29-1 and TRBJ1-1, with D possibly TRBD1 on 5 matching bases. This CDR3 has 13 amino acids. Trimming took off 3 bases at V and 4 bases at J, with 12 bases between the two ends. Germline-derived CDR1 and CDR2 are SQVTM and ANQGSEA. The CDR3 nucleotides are TGCAGCGTTGACGGTCCAAGGGGCACTGAAGCTTTCTTT. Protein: CSVDGPRGTEAFF.

The CDR3 DNA sequence: TGTGCCAGCAGTATCGGGACATCCCGACGGCGGGGCCTCTACGAGCAGTACTTC. Its protein is CASSIGTSRRRGLYEQYF. The genes are TRBV7-8 and TRBJ2-7; the D call may be TRBD1 or TRBD2 (6 bases each). The CDR3 contains 18 residues. The germline gives CDR1 SGHVS, CDR2 FQNEAQ. The V and J ends lost 6 bases and 3 bases respectively, with 27 bases between them.

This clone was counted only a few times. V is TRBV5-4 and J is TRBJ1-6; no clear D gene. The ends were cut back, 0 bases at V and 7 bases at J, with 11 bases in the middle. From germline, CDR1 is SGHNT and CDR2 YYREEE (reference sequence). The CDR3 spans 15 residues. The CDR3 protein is CASSLGGPTNSPLHF. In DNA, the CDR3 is TGTGCCAGCAGCTTGGGTGGGCCGACCAATTCACCCCTCCACTTT.

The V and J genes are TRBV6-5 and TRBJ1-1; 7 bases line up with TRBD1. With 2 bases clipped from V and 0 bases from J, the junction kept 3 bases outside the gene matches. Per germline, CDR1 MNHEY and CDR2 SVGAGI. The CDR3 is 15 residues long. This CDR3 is CASSYTDRVNTEAFF. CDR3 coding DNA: TGTGCCAGCAGTTACACCGACAGGGTGAACACTGAAGCTTTCTTT.

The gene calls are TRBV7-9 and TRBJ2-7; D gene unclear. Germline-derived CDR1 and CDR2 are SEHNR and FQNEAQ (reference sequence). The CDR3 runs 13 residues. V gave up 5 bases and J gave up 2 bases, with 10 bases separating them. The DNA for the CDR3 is TGTGCCAGCAGCACCGTTCTGACCTACGAGCAGTACTTC. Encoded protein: CASSTVLTYEQYF.

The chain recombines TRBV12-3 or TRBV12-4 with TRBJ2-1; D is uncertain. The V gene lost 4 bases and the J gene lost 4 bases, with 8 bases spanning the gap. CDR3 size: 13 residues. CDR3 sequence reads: CASSSGKYNEQFF. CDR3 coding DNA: TGTGCCAGCAGTTCTGGCAAATACAATGAGCAGTTCTTC.

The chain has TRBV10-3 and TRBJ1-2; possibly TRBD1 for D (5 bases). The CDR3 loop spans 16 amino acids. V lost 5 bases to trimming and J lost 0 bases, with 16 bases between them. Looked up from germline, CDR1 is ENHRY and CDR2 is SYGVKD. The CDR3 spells CAISTGPDISNYGYTF. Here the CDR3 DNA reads TGTGCCATCAGTACAGGCCCTGACATCTCTAACTATGGCTACACCTTC.

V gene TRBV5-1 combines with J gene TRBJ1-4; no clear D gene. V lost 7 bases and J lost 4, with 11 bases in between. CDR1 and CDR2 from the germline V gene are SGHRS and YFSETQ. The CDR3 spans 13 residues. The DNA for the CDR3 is TGCGCCAGCCGTTTAGGAATTAATGAAAAACTGTTTTTT. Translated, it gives CASRLGINEKLFF.

CDR3 protein: CASSFREYPYF. DNA of the CDR3: TGTGCCAGCAGTTTCCGCGAGTATCCGTACTTC. The rearrangement links TRBV6-5 to TRBJ2-7, with no clear D. This CDR3 contains 11 residues. Looked up from germline, CDR1 is MNHEY and CDR2 is SVGAGI. V was shortened by 4 bases and J by 12 bases, with 13 bases between the two germline ends.

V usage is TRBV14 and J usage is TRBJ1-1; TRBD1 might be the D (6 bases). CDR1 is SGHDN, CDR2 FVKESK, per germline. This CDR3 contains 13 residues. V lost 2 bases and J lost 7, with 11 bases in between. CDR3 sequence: CASSQLDRLEAFF. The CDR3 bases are TGTGCCAGCAGCCAACTCGACAGGCTTGAAGCTTTCTTT.

The CDR3 DNA follows: TGTGCCAGCAGTTATTACAGGGGGGCCTCCTACGAGCAGTACTTC. It yields the protein CASSYYRGASYEQYF. The J gene is TRBJ2-7, the V gene TRBV6-5; 8 bases match TRBD1. V trimming: 3 bases; J trimming: 0 bases; junction bases outside the gene matches: 4. The CDR3 spans 15 residues. CDR1 and CDR2 (germline): MNHEY, SVGAGI.

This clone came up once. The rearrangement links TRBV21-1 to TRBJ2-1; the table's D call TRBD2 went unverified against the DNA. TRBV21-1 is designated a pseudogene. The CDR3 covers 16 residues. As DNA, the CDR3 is TGTGCCAGCAGCAAAGGGCGCGGCGACTCCTACAATGAGCAGTTCTTC. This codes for CASSKGRGDSYNEQFF.

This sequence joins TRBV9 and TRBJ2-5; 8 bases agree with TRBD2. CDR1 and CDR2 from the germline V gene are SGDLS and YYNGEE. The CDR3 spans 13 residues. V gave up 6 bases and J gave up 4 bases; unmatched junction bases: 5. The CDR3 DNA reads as TGTGCCAGCAACCCGGGAGGGAGAGAGACCCAGTACTTC. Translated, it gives CASNPGGRETQYF.

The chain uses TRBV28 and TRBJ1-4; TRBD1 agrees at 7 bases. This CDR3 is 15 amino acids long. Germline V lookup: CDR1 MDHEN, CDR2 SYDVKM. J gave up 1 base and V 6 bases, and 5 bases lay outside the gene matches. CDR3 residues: CASRPRDRTNEKLFF. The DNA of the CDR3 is TGTGCCAGCAGACCCAGGGACAGAACTAATGAAAAACTGTTTTTT.

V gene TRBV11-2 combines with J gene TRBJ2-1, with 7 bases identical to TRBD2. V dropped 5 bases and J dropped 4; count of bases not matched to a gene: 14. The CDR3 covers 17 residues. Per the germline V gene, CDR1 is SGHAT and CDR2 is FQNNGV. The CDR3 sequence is CASSTQRVREIYNEQFF. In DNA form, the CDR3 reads TGTGCCAGCAGCACCCAGAGGGTGCGGGAGATTTACAATGAGCAGTTCTTC.

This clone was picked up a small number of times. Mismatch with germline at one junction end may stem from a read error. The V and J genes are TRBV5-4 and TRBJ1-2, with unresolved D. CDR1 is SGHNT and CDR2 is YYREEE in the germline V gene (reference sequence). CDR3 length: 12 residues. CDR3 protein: CASSLDNHGYTF. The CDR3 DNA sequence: TGTGCCAGCAGCTTGGATAACCATGGCTACACCTTC.

The CDR3 loop reads CASSQAATNEKLFF. The CDR3 nucleotides are TGTGCCAGCAGCCAAGCAGCAACTAATGAAAAACTGTTTTTT. J is TRBJ1-4 and V is TRBV3-1 (or the pseudogene TRBV3-2); no clear D gene. The length of the CDR3 is 14 residues. V was pared by 1 base and J by 0 bases, with 3 bases between. CDR1 LGHDT and CDR2 YNNKEL come from the germline V gene (reference sequence).

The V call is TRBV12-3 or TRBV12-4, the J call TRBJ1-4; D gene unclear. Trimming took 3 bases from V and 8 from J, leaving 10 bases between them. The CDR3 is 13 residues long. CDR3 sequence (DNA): TGTGCCAGCAGTTTGGTCGCTGCCGAAAAACTGTTTTTT. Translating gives CASSLVAAEKLFF.

CDR3 residues: CASSQVTGRNSGNTIYF. The CDR3 coding sequence is TGTGCCAGCAGCCAAGTTACGGGGCGTAACTCTGGAAACACCATATATTTT. The chain uses TRBV3-1 (or the pseudogene TRBV3-2) and TRBJ1-3; maybe TRBD1 (5 bases). Germline V CDR1 and CDR2: LGHDT, YNNKEL (reference sequence). This CDR3 is 17 amino acids long. Trimming pared 1 base from V and 0 bases from J, leaving 13 bases between.

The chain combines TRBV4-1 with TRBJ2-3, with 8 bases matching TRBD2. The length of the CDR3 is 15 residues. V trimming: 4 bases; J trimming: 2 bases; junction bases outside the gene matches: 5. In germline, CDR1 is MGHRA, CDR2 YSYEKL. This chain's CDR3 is CASSPLAEITDTQYF. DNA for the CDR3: TGCGCCAGCAGCCCACTAGCGGAGATCACAGATACGCAGTATTTT.